This entry describes one T cell receptor beta chain. Its target is unknown. CD4+ T cells from unexposed donors were obtained before the COVID-19 pandemic (2011-2018). The cells were cultured for about ten days before CD4+ T cells were isolated. Half the medium was replaced with IL-2 medium on days 3 and 7. TCRdb's table, derived via immunoSEQ multiplex PCR, lists solely in-frame clones and lacks some. The sample carries about 16,000 clones, around 82% recorded once. The data derive from a study of CD4 T cells in relation to SARS-CoV-2 and coronaviruses. On the study more broadly: No peptide or an HIV-1 Nef peptide pool served as negative control. Shared crossreactive spike epitopes were mapped to their HLA restriction.

The CDR3 is 15 residues long. V lost 7 bases and J 0 bases, leaving 12 bases between the germline ends. Per germline, CDR1 LNHDA and CDR2 SQIVND (reference sequence). The TCR comes from a human donor in good health. The V gene is TRBV19, the J gene TRBJ1-4; no reliable D call. The specimen was CD4+ T cells from PBMCs, cultured in vitro. CDR3 sequence (DNA): TGTGCCAGTACTAAGGGTGGTGCAACTAATGAAAAACTGTTTTTT. It codes for CASTKGGATNEKLFF.